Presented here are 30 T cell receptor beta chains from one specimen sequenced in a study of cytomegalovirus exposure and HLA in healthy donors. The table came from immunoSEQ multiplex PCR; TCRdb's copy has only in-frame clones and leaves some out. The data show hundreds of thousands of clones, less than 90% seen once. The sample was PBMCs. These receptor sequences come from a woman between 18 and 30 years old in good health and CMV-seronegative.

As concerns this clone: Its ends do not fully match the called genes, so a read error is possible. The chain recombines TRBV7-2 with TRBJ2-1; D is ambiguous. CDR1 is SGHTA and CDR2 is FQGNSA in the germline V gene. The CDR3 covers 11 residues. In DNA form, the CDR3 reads TGTGCCAGCAGCTCCCACAATGAGCAGTTCTTC. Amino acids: CASSSHNEQFF.

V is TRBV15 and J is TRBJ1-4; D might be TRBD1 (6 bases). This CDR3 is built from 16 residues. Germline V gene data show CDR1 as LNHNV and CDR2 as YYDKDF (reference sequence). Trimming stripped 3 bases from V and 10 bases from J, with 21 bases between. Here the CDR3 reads CATSRGIGTTPGKLFF. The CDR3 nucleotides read TGTGCCACCAGCAGGGGGATTGGGACAACGCCTGGAAAACTGTTTTTT. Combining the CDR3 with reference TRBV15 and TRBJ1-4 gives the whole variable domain DAMVIQNPRYQVTQFGKPVTLSCSQTLNHNVMYWYQQKSSQAPKLLFHYYDKDFNNEADTPDNFQSRRPNTSFCFLDIRSPGLGDTAMYLCATSRGIGTTPGKLFFGSGTQLSVL.

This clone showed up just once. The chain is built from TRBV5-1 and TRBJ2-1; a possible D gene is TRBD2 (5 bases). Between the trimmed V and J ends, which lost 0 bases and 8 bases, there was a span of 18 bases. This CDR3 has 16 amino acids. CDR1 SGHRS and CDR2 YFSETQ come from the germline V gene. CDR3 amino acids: CASSLVGGRAQDEQFF. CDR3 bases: TGCGCCAGCAGCTTGGTCGGAGGTAGGGCCCAAGATGAGCAGTTCTTC.

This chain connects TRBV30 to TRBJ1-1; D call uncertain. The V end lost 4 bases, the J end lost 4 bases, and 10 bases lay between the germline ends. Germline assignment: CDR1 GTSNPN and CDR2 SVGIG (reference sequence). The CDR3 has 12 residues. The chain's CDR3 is CAWTSGITEAFF. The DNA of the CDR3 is TGTGCCTGGACTTCTGGGATCACTGAAGCTTTCTTT. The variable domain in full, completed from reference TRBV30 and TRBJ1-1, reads SQTIHQWPATLVQPVGSPLSLECTVEGTSNPNLYWYRQAAGRGLQLLFYSVGIGQISSEVPQNLSASRPQDRQFILSSKKLLLSDSGFYLCAWTSGITEAFFGQGTRLTVV.

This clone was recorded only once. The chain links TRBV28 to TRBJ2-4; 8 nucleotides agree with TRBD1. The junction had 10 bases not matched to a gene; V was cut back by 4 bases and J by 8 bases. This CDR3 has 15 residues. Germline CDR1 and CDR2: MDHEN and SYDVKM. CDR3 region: CASSSYQGAGYIQYF. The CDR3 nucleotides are TGTGCCAGCAGTTCCTACCAGGGGGCTGGCTACATTCAGTACTTC.

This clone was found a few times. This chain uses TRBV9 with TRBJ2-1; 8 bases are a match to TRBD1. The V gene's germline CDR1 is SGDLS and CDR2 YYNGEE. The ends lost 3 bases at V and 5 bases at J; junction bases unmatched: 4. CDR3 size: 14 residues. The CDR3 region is CASSADRGHNEQFF. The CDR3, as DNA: TGTGCCAGCAGCGCCGACAGGGGCCACAATGAGCAGTTCTTC.

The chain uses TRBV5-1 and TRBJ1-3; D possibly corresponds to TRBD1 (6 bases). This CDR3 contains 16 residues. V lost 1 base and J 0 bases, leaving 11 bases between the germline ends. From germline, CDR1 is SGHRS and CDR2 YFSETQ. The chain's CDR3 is CASSLTTGLSGNTIYF. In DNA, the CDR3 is TGCGCCAGCAGCTTGACTACAGGGCTCTCTGGAAACACCATATATTTT.

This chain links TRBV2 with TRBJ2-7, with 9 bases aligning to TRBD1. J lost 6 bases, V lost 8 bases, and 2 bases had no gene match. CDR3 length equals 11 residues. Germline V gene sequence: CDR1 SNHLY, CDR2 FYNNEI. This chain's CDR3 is CASGDRAEQYF. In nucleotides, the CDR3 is TGTGCCAGCGGGGACAGGGCCGAGCAGTACTTC.

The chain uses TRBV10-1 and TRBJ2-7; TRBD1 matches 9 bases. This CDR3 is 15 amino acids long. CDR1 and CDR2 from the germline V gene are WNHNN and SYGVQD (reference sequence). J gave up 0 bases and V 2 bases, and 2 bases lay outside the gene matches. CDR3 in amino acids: CASSETGQGSYEQYF. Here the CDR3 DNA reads TGCGCCAGCAGTGAGACGGGACAGGGCTCCTACGAGCAGTACTTC.

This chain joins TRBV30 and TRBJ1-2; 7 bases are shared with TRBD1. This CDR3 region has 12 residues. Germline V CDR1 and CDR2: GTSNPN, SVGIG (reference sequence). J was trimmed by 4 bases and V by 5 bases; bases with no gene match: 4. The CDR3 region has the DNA TGTGCCTGGGGGACAGTTTTCTATGGCTACACCTTC. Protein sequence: CAWGTVFYGYTF.

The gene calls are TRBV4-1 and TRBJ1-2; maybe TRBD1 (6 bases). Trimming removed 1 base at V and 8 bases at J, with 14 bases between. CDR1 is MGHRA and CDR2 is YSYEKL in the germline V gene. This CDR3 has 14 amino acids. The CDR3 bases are TGCGCCAGCAGCCAAGCGGAAGGGGGACCAGGCTACACCTTC. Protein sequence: CASSQAEGGPGYTF.

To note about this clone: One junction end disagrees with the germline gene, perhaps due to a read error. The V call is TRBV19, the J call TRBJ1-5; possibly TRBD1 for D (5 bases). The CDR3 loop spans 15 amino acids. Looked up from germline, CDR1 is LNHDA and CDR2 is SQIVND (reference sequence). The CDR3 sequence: CASSIGAGKGQPQHF. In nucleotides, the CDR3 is TGTGCCAGTAGCATAGGGGCCGGGAAGGGTCAGCCCCAGCATTTT.

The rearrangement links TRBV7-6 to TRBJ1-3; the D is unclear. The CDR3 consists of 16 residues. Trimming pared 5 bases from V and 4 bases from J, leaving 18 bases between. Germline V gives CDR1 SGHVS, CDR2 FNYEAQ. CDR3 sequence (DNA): TGTGCCAGCAGCCTCCGACCGGCGCAACTCGGAAACACCATATATTTT. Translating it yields CASSLRPAQLGNTIYF.

The CDR3 DNA follows: TGCAGCGTTGAAGATTCGGGGACTACCTCCTACGAGCAGTACTTC. This gives the protein CSVEDSGTTSYEQYF. The gene calls are TRBV29-1 and TRBJ2-7, with 7 bases identical to TRBD2. CDR3 length equals 15 residues. After removal of 0 bases from V and 0 bases from J, the junction contained 5 bases not matched to a gene. The germline CDR1 and CDR2 sequences are SQVTM and ANQGSEA.

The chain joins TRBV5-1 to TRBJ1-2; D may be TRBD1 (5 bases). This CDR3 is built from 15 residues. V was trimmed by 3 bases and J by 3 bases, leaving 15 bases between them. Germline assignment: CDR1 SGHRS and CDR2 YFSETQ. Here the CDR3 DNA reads TGCGCCAGCAGCTCAGAAGGGGCAGGACACTATGGCTACACCTTC. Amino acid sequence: CASSSEGAGHYGYTF.

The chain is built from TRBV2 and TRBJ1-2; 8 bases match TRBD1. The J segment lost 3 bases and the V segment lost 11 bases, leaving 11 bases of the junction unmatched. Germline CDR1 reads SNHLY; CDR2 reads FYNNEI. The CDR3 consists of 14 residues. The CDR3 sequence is CAVMSGGWDYGYTF. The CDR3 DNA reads TGTGCCGTCATGTCAGGGGGCTGGGACTATGGCTACACCTTC.

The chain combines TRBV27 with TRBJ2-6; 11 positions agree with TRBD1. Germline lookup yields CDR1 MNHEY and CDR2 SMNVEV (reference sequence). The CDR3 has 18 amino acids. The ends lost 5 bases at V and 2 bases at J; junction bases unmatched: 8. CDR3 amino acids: CASSPSGQGVTGANVLTF. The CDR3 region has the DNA TGTGCCAGCAGTCCCTCGGGACAGGGGGTGACTGGGGCCAACGTCCTGACTTTC.

The CDR3 is CASSSTAGLAGSGELFF. The CDR3 DNA reads TGCGCCAGCAGCTCTACCGCGGGACTAGCGGGTTCCGGGGAGCTGTTTTTT. The chain combines TRBV5-1 with TRBJ2-2; 12 bases fit TRBD2. CDR3 length equals 17 residues. Looked up from germline, CDR1 is SGHRS and CDR2 is YFSETQ. Trimming took 3 bases from V and 6 from J; bases not matched to a gene: 9.

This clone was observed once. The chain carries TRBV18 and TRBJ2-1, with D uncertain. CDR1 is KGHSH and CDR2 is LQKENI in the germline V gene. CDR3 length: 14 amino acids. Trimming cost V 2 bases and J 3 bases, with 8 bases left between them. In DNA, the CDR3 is TGTGCCAGCTCACCAAATGAGGACTACAATGAGCAGTTCTTC. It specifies CASSPNEDYNEQFF.

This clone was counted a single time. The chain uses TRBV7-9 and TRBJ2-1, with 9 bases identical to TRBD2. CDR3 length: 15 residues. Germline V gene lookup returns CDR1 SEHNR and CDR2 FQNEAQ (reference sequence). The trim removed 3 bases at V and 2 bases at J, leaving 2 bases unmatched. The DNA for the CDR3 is TGTGCCAGCAGCTTGGGCGGGAGGGCCTACAATGAGCAGTTCTTC. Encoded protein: CASSLGGRAYNEQFF.

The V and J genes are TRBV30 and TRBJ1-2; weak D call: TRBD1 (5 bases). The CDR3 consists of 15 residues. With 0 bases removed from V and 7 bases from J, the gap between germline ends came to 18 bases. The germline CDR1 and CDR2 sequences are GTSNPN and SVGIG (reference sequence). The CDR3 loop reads CAWSVPGSGRGGYTF. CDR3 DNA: TGTGCCTGGAGTGTTCCGGGATCAGGAAGGGGTGGCTACACCTTC.

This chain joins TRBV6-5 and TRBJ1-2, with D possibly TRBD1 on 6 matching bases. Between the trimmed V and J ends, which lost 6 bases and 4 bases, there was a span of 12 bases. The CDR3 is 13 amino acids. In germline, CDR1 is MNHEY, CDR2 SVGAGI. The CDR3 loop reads CASRPDRIYGYTF. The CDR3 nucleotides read TGTGCCAGCAGACCCGACAGGATCTATGGCTACACCTTC.

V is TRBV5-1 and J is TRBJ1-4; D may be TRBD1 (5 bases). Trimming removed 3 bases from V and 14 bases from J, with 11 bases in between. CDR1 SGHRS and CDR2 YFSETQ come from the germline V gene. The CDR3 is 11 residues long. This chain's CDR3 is CASSYQGRLFF. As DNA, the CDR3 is TGCGCCAGCAGCTACCAGGGTCGCCTGTTTTTT.

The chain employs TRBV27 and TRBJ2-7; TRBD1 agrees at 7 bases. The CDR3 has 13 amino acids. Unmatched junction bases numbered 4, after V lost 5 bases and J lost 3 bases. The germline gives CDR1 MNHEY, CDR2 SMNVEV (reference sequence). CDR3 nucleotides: TGTGCCAGCAGTACTCGACAGGGCTACGAGCAGTACTTC. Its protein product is CASSTRQGYEQYF.

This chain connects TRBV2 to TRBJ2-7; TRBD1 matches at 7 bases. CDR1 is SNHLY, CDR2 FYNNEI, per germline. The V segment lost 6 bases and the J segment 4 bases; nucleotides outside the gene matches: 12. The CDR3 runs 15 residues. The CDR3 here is CASRGWGRDRYEQYF. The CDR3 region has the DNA TGTGCCAGCAGAGGGTGGGGCAGGGACAGATACGAGCAGTACTTC. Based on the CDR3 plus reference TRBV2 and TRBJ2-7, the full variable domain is EPEVTQTPSHQVTQMGQEVILRCVPISNHLYFYWYRQILGQKVEFLVSFYNNEISEKSEIFDDQFSVERPDGSNFTLKIRSTKLEDSAMYFCASRGWGRDRYEQYFGPGTRLTVT.

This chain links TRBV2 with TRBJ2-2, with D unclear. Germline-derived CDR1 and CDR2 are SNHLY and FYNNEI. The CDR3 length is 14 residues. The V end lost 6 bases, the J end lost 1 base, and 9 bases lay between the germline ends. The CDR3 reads CASRPDKNTGELFF. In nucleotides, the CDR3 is TGTGCCAGCAGGCCTGACAAGAACACCGGGGAGCTGTTTTTT.

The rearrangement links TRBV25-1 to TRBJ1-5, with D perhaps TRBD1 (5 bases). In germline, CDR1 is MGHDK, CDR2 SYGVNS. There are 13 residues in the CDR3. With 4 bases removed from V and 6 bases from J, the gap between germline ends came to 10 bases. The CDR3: CASSGAGFQPQHF. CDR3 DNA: TGTGCCAGCAGTGGGGCAGGGTTTCAGCCCCAGCATTTT.

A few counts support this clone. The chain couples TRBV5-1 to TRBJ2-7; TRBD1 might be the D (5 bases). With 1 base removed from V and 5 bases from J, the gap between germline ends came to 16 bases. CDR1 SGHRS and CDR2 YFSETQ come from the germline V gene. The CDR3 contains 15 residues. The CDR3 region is CASSLRLGALNEQYF. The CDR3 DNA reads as TGCGCCAGCAGCTTGCGGTTAGGGGCGTTGAACGAGCAGTACTTC.

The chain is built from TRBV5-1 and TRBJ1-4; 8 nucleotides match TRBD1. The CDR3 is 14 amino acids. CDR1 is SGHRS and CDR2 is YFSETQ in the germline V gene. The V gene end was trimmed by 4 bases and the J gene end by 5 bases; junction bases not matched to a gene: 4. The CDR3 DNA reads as TGCGCCAGCAGCCTGACAGGGGAAAATGAAAAACTGTTTTTT. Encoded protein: CASSLTGENEKLFF. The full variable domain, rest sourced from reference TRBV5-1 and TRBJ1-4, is KAGVTQTPRYLIKTRGQQVTLSCSPISGHRSVSWYQQTPGQGLQFLFEYFSETQRNKGNFPGRFSGRQFSNSRSEMNVSTLELGDSALYLCASSLTGENEKLFFGSGTQLSVL.

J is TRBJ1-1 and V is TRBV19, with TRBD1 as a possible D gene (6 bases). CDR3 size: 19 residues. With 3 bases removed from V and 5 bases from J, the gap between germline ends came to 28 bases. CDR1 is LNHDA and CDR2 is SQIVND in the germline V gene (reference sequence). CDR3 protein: CASSMPLFTGTIRRTEAFF. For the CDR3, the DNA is TGTGCCAGTAGTATGCCCCTCTTTACAGGGACTATAAGGAGGACTGAAGCTTTCTTT. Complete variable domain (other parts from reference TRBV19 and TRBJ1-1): DGGITQSPKYLFRKEGQNVTLSCEQNLNHDAMYWYRQDPGQGLRLIYYSQIVNDFQKGDIAEGYSVSREKKESFPLTVTSAQKNPTAFYLCASSMPLFTGTIRRTEAFFGQGTRLTVV.